These 24 T cell receptor beta chains were all obtained from the same sample, sequenced in a study of T cells after yellow fever vaccination. From the 5' RACE reads, TCRdb called clonotypes with MiXCR, one entry per CDR3 protein. The sample carries some 500,000 distinct CDR3 sequences, about 14% recorded once. The source was PBMCs, collected on the day of the yellow fever booster vaccination. The receptors were sampled from a man in his thirties or forties who received the YFV17D yellow fever vaccine.

The J gene is TRBJ1-1, the V gene TRBV29-1; D is ambiguous. There are 12 residues in the CDR3. V was pared by 7 bases and J by 5 bases, with 14 bases between. CDR1 and CDR2 from the germline V gene are SQVTM and ANQGSEA. Written as DNA, the CDR3 is TGCAGCGCACTACTCGGCGGTACTGAAGCTTTCTTT. Its protein is CSALLGGTEAFF. The whole variable domain, filled in from reference TRBV29-1 and TRBJ1-1, reads SAVISQKPSRDICQRGTSLTIQCQVDSQVTMMFWYRQQPGQSLTLIATANQGSEATYESGFVIDKFPISRPNLTFSTLTVSNMSPEDSSIYLCSALLGGTEAFFGQGTRLTVV.

The chain uses TRBV9 and TRBJ1-3; D is uncertain. From germline, CDR1 is SGDLS and CDR2 YYNGEE. The V gene lost 0 bases and the J gene lost 3 bases, with 4 bases spanning the gap. The CDR3 consists of 13 residues. The CDR3 is CASSVGNGNTIYF. The CDR3 bases are TGTGCCAGCAGCGTAGGTAATGGAAACACCATATATTTT. Full variable domain (remainder filled in from reference TRBV9 and TRBJ1-3): DSGVTQTPKHLITATGQRVTLRCSPRSGDLSVYWYQQSLDQGLQFLIQYYNGEERAKGNILERFSAQQFPDLHSELNLSSLELGDSALYFCASSVGNGNTIYFGEGSWLTVV.

A few counts support this clonotype. The V and J genes are TRBV12-3 or TRBV12-4 and TRBJ2-1; 7 bases align to TRBD2. After removal of 6 bases from V and 6 bases from J, the junction contained 5 bases not matched to a gene. This CDR3 region has 13 residues. DNA for the CDR3: TGTGCCAGCAGCAAACTAGCGACCAATGAGCAGTTCTTC. Protein: CASSKLATNEQFF.

This clonotype was seen more than once but under ten times. This chain links TRBV7-2 with TRBJ2-7; perhaps TRBD1 as D (5 bases). The CDR3 is 14 residues long. The V end lost 2 bases, the J end lost 0 bases, and 8 bases lay between the germline ends. Germline CDR1 and CDR2: SGHTA and FQGNSA. The CDR3 here is CASSLLTVSYEQYF. The CDR3 DNA follows: TGTGCCAGCAGCTTATTGACAGTCTCCTACGAGCAGTACTTC.

This clonotype was seen many times. The rearrangement joins TRBV29-1 to TRBJ2-5; 7 bases fit TRBD2. The CDR3 runs 16 residues. The germline CDR1 and CDR2 sequences are SQVTM and ANQGSEA. The V and J ends lost 3 bases and 6 bases, in that order; junction bases with no gene match: 16. The DNA of the CDR3 is TGCAGCGTTGAGTATTTGTGGGCGGGAGACGCGAAGACCCAGTACTTC. Protein product: CSVEYLWAGDAKTQYF. Based on the CDR3 plus reference TRBV29-1 and TRBJ2-5, the full variable domain is SAVISQKPSRDICQRGTSLTIQCQVDSQVTMMFWYRQQPGQSLTLIATANQGSEATYESGFVIDKFPISRPNLTFSTLTVSNMSPEDSSIYLCSVEYLWAGDAKTQYFGPGTRLLVL.

This sequence joins TRBV7-2 and TRBJ2-5, with 12 positions matching TRBD2. CDR3 length: 16 amino acids. V was pared by 5 bases and J by 3 bases, with 7 bases of the junction left unmatched. Germline V lookup: CDR1 SGHTA, CDR2 FQGNSA. The CDR3 DNA is TGTGCCAGCAGCACCAGGACTAGCGGGATGAAAGAGACCCAGTACTTC. Amino acids: CASSTRTSGMKETQYF.

This clonotype appeared a few times. The chain carries TRBV20-1 and TRBJ2-2; D possibly corresponds to TRBD2 (5 bases). V lost 7 bases and J lost 6, with 15 bases in between. This CDR3 comprises 13 residues. Germline V gene data show CDR1 as DFQATT and CDR2 as SNEGSKA (reference sequence). This CDR3 is CSGLAGEPGELFF. CDR3 bases: TGCAGTGGGTTAGCCGGGGAACCCGGGGAGCTGTTTTTT.

This clonotype was seen at least ten times. The chain uses TRBV29-1 and TRBJ1-1, with D unclear. The V and J ends lost 7 bases and 1 base respectively, with 13 bases between them. This CDR3 comprises 13 residues. CDR1 is SQVTM, CDR2 ANQGSEA, per germline. CDR3 nucleotide sequence: TGCAGCGCACTGACCGGTGGGAACACTGAAGCTTTCTTT. It codes for CSALTGGNTEAFF.

V is TRBV6-5 and J is TRBJ1-1; possible D gene TRBD1, 6 bases. Trimming left V 2 bases short and J 1 base short, with 11 bases between. Germline CDR1 is MNHEY and CDR2 is SVGAGI. The CDR3 has 15 amino acids. As DNA, the CDR3 is TGTGCCAGCAGTTACGGGGGGCCGAAGAACACTGAAGCTTTCTTT. Its protein product is CASSYGGPKNTEAFF.

The chain recombines TRBV7-2 with TRBJ2-7, with no clear D. Trimming left V 5 bases short and J 3 bases short, with 14 bases between. This CDR3 comprises 14 residues. Germline V gene lookup returns CDR1 SGHTA and CDR2 FQGNSA. The CDR3 spells CASSLSKGRYEQYF. The CDR3 DNA sequence: TGTGCCAGCAGCCTATCTAAGGGTCGCTACGAGCAGTACTTC.

The chain links TRBV10-3 to TRBJ2-5; TRBD2 is a possible D gene (5 bases). V was clipped by 6 bases and J by 1 base, with 6 bases between them. Per germline, CDR1 ENHRY and CDR2 SYGVKD. This CDR3 is 12 amino acids long. The CDR3 is CAISRGQETQYF. The CDR3 coding sequence is TGTGCCATCAGCCGGGGCCAAGAGACCCAGTACTTC.

J is TRBJ2-7 and V is TRBV7-9; D call uncertain. Germline CDR1 SEHNR, CDR2 FQNEAQ (reference sequence). V gave up 5 bases and J gave up 6 bases, with 8 bases separating them. CDR3 length equals 11 residues. In nucleotides, the CDR3 is TGTGCCAGCAGCCCATCTATCGAGCAGTACTTC. Protein: CASSPSIEQYF.

In its sample, this clonotype was seen a few times. This chain connects TRBV6-2 or TRBV6-3 to TRBJ1-2; tentative D call: TRBD1 (5 bases). The germline V gene has CDR1 MNHEY and CDR2 SVGEGT. The CDR3 loop spans 13 amino acids. V was trimmed by 6 bases and J by 6 bases, leaving 14 bases between them. In nucleotides, the CDR3 is TGTGCCAGCAGGCCTCCCGGGACTAATGGCTACACCTTC. Translating it yields CASRPPGTNGYTF.

This clonotype came up a few times. This chain uses TRBV4-1 with TRBJ1-5; 8 bases align to TRBD1. This CDR3 is 17 amino acids long. V shed 0 bases and J 6 bases; nucleotides not matched to a gene: 10. CDR1 MGHRA and CDR2 YSYEKL come from the germline V gene. The CDR3 nucleotides are TGCGCCAGCAGCCAAGAGTTCGGGCTGACAGGGGTTCAGCCCCAGCATTTT. Translation gives CASSQEFGLTGVQPQHF.

This clonotype was detected only a few times. In DNA form, the CDR3 reads TGTGCCAGCAGTTCAAGGGCGAATTCACCCCTCCACTTT. Its protein is CASSSRANSPLHF. V gene TRBV12-3 or TRBV12-4 combines with J gene TRBJ1-6; no reliable D call. This CDR3 contains 13 residues. V was cut by 4 bases and J by 7 bases, with 8 bases left in between.

There are a few counts of this clonotype. This chain uses TRBV20-1 with TRBJ2-6, with D maybe TRBD1 (6 bases). This CDR3 has 16 amino acids. Looked up from germline, CDR1 is DFQATT and CDR2 is SNEGSKA (reference sequence). Trimming took 7 bases from V and 1 from J, leaving 17 bases between them. CDR3 residues: CSVLGSGASGANVLTF. The CDR3 bases are TGCAGTGTTCTAGGTTCAGGGGCGTCTGGGGCCAACGTCCTGACTTTC.

This chain joins TRBV2 and TRBJ1-6, with a tentative D call TRBD1 (5 bases). The CDR3 is 14 residues long. Trimming took off 3 bases at V and 9 bases at J, with 12 bases between the two ends. Germline CDR1 is SNHLY and CDR2 is FYNNEI. CDR3 DNA sequence: TGTGCCAGCAGTGACGCGGGGCTAGGTTCACCCCTCCACTTT. It translates to CASSDAGLGSPLHF.

The J gene is TRBJ2-1, the V gene TRBV2; TRBD2 matches at 11 bases. The CDR3 extends over 22 amino acids. J lost 0 bases, V lost 3 bases, and 19 bases had no gene match. Germline loops: CDR1 SNHLY, CDR2 FYNNEI. DNA for the CDR3: TGTGCCAGCAGTGAGCCCTCCGGGCCGACTAGCGGGGCCCCCAGCTCCTACAATGAGCAGTTCTTC. Translated: CASSEPSGPTSGAPSSYNEQFF.

This clonotype has more than one count but fewer than ten. J is TRBJ2-1 and V is TRBV7-2; perhaps TRBD2 as D (6 bases). Germline V gene lookup returns CDR1 SGHTA and CDR2 FQGNSA. Trimming shortened V by 0 bases and J by 7 bases, and 16 bases separated the two germline ends. The CDR3 length is 16 residues. The CDR3 nucleotides read TGTGCCAGCAGCTTAGCGTGGGGGGAGGTCGGAAATGAGCAGTTCTTC. It encodes CASSLAWGEVGNEQFF.

This clonotype has only a few counts. V usage is TRBV7-9 and J usage is TRBJ2-5; D tentatively reads TRBD1 or TRBD2 (7 bases each). In germline, CDR1 is SEHNR, CDR2 FQNEAQ (reference sequence). CDR3 length: 17 amino acids. V lost 1 base to trimming and J lost 0 bases, with 15 bases between them. The CDR3 loop is CASSLGDSLADQETQYF. DNA for the CDR3: TGTGCCAGCAGCTTAGGGGACAGTCTAGCGGACCAAGAGACCCAGTACTTC.

The chain carries TRBV6-5 and TRBJ2-1; D may correspond to TRBD1 or TRBD2 (6 bases each). Trimming took off 1 base at V and 3 bases at J, with 10 bases between the two ends. The CDR3 is 15 residues long. Germline CDR1 reads MNHEY; CDR2 reads SVGAGI. The CDR3 region has the DNA TGTGCCAGCAGTTACTTAGGGGGGCGCTACAATGAGCAGTTCTTC. This sequence encodes CASSYLGGRYNEQFF.

Only a few counts were recorded for this clonotype. DNA of the CDR3: TGTGCCAGCAGTTCTGGAGGGGCCCCCCTACCCCTCCACTTT. Translated, it gives CASSSGGAPLPLHF. The chain recombines TRBV12-3 or TRBV12-4 with TRBJ1-6; TRBD1 is a possible D gene (5 bases). The CDR3 sequence is 14 residues long. V lost 4 bases and J 12 bases, leaving 16 bases between the germline ends.

The table lists this clonotype with a few counts. V gene TRBV9 combines with J gene TRBJ2-1; 9 bases are a match to TRBD2. Germline values: CDR1 SGDLS, CDR2 YYNGEE. The V gene end was trimmed by 4 bases and the J gene end by 10 bases; junction bases not matched to a gene: 15. CDR3 length: 16 residues. The CDR3 loop reads CASSPGTSWGGLEQFF. The CDR3 DNA follows: TGTGCCAGCAGCCCAGGGACTAGCTGGGGGGGGCTAGAGCAGTTCTTC.

This clonotype was observed a few times. The chain carries TRBV9 and TRBJ2-3; 8 positions agree with TRBD2. The CDR3 runs 13 residues. Germline lookup yields CDR1 SGDLS and CDR2 YYNGEE. The trim removed 0 bases at V and 11 bases at J, leaving 5 bases unmatched. The CDR3 DNA reads TGTGCCAGCAGCGTAGCCCTAAGCGGGGGGCAGTATTTT. This sequence encodes CASSVALSGGQYF.